One sample yielded the 6 T cell receptor beta chains listed below, sequenced in a study of T cell repertoires in cytomegalovirus infection (dated by TCRdb to between 2017 and 2020). TCRdb records Illumina HiSeq 1500 as the sequencer. The public reads were reanalyzed by TCRdb: fastp trimming at Q25, MiXCR alignment, in-frame beta chains only. Entries that share a CDR3 protein sequence are merged under the most common genes and DNA. The table for this sample lists nearly 700,000 distinct CDR3 sequences; 30% to 35% of them were counted only once. Together, the top ten hold roughly 18% of the sample. What this sample's treatment or condition label stands for: in vitro stimulation with specific CMV peptide epitopes to enrich CMV-specific T cells. Their antigen targets remain unknown. This specimen consisted of cultured PBMCs, obtained from culture after CMV antigen stimulation. Receptor source: a human donor in good health (CMV status not recorded). Some clones in this sample may be carry-over from other donors' samples.

As to this clonotype: This may come from a read error, since a much larger clone is one base off. The chain links TRBV7-2 to TRBJ2-5; TRBD2 aligns across 13 bases. The length of the CDR3 is 15 residues. The germline V gene has CDR1 SGHTA and CDR2 FQGNSA. The CDR3 here is CATSEGLAGPGTQYF. The CDR3 DNA sequence: TGTGCCACCAGCGAGGGACTAGCGGGGCCGGGGACCCAGTACTTC.

The table lists this clonotype with a few counts. The chain links TRBV4-3 to TRBJ2-1; 13 bases fit TRBD2. The CDR3 is 15 residues long. Germline V CDR1 and CDR2: LGHNA, YSLEER. Unmatched junction bases numbered 7, after V lost 5 bases and J lost 9 bases. The CDR3 sequence: CASSARTSGRSEQFF. The CDR3 DNA reads TGCGCCAGCAGCGCTAGGACTAGCGGGAGAAGTGAGCAGTTCTTC.

The rearrangement joins TRBV7-7 to TRBJ2-7; 10 bases fit TRBD2. CDR3 size: 16 residues. Germline lookup yields CDR1 SSHAT and CDR2 FNYEAQ (reference sequence). V shed 1 base, J shed 0 bases, and the junction held 3 bases outside the gene matches. The CDR3 coding sequence is TGTGCCAGCAGCTTAGAGGGGACTAGCGTCTCCTACGAGCAGTACTTC. It yields the protein CASSLEGTSVSYEQYF.

The chain is built from TRBV12-3 or TRBV12-4 and TRBJ1-2; 7 nucleotides agree with TRBD1. Trimming took 6 bases from V and 8 from J; bases not matched to a gene: 12. This CDR3 is built from 14 residues. The CDR3 spells CASSPPTGHWGYTF. The CDR3 DNA reads TGTGCCAGCAGCCCCCCGACAGGGCATTGGGGCTACACCTTC.

This clonotype was recorded a few times. J is TRBJ2-7 and V is TRBV7-2, with 9 nucleotides matching TRBD2. Germline CDR1 reads SGHTA; CDR2 reads FQGNSA. The CDR3 is 15 residues long. The junction had 6 bases not matched to a gene; V was cut back by 4 bases and J by 2 bases. For the CDR3, the DNA is TGTGCCAGCAGCTCCATGGCGGGAGGGCCCTACGAGCAGTACTTC. Its protein is CASSSMAGGPYEQYF.

The chain couples TRBV27 to TRBJ1-6; the D gene is possibly TRBD1 (6 bases). The CDR3 runs to 15 residues. Trimming cost V 3 bases and J 10 bases, with 16 bases left between them. Germline V gives CDR1 MNHEY, CDR2 SMNVEV (reference sequence). CDR3 nucleotide sequence: TGTGCCAGCAGTTTTCAGGGGCAAAATGGGTCACCCCTCCACTTT. It yields the protein CASSFQGQNGSPLHF.